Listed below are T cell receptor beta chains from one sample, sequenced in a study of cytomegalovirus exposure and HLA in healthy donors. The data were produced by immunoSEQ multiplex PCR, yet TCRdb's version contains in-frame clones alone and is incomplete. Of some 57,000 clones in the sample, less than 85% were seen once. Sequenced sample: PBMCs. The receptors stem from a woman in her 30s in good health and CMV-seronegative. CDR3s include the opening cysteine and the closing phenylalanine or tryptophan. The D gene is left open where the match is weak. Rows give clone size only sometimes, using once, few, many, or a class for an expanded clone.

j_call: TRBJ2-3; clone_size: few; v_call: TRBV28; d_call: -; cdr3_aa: CASSLNSEDTQYF; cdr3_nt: TGTGCCAGCAGTTTAAACTCTGAAGATACGCAGTATTTT
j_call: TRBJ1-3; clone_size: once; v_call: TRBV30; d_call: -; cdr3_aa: CAWRPGLTGNTIYF; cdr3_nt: TGTGCCTGGAGGCCAGGATTAACTGGAAACACCATATATTTT
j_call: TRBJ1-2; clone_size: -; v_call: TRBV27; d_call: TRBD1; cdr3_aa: CASSSLTGGGGGYTF; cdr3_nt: TGTGCCAGCAGTTCACTAACAGGGGGCGGCGGTGGCTACACCTTC
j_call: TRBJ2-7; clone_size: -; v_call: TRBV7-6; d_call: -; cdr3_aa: CASSYLAPGTQTYEQYF; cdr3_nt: TGTGCCAGCAGCTATTTAGCCCCCGGGACACAAACCTACGAGCAGTACTTC
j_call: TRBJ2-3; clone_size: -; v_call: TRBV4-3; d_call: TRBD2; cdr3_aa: CASSQEVEGAGVATDTQYF; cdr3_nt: TGCGCCAGCAGCCAAGAGGTGGAAGGAGCGGGAGTGGCAACAGATACGCAGTATTTT
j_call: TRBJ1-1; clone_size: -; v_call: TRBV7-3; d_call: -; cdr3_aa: CASSDTDSEAFF; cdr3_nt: TGTGCCAGCAGCGATACGGACAGCGAAGCTTTCTTT
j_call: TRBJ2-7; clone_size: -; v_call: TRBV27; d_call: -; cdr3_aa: CASSPPTGPYEQYF; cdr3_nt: TGTGCCAGCAGTCCGCCCACAGGTCCCTACGAGCAGTACTTC
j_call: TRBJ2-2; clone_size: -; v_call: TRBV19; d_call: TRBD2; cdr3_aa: CASSISLAVTGELFF; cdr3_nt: TGTGCCAGTAGTATATCGCTAGCGGTAACCGGGGAGCTGTTTTTT
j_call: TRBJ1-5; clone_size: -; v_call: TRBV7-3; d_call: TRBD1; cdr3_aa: CASSQVPSQRGRVSNQPQHF; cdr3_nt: TGTGCCAGCAGCCAGGTACCGTCCCAGAGGGGGCGCGTTAGCAATCAGCCCCAGCATTTT
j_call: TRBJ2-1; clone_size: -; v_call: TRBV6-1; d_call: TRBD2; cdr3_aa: CASSATSGSFNEQFF; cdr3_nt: TGTGCCAGCAGTGCGACTAGCGGGAGCTTTAATGAGCAGTTCTTC
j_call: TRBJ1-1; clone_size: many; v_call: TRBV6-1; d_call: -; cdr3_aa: CATTQGNTEAFF; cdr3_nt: TGTGCCACCACCCAGGGGAACACTGAAGCTTTCTTT
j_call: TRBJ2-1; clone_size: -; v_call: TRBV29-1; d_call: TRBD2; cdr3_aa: CSVAELAGVHEQFF; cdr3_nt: TGCAGCGTTGCGGAGCTAGCGGGAGTACATGAGCAGTTCTTC
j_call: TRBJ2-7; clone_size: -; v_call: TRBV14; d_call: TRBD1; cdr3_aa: CASSPMTGGEQYF; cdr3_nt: TGTGCCAGCAGCCCCATGACAGGGGGCGAGCAGTACTTC
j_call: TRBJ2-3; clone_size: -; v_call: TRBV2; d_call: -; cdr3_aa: CASKKGRGGTDTQYF; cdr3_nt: TGTGCCAGCAAGAAGGGCAGGGGGGGCACAGATACGCAGTATTTT
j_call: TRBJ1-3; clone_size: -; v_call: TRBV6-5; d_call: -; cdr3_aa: CASSFGHSGNTIYF; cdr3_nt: TGTGCCAGCAGTTTCGGTCACTCTGGAAACACCATATATTTT
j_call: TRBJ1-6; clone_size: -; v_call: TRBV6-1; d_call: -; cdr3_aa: CASSGGQSDNSPLHF; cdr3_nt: TGTGCCAGCAGTGGTGGACAGAGTGATAATTCACCCCTCCACTTT
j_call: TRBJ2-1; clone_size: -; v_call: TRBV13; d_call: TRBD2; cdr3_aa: CASSSSGSYNNEQFF; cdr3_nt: TGTGCCAGCAGCTCGAGCGGGAGTTACAACAATGAGCAGTTCTTC
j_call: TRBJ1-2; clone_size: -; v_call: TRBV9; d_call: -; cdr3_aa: CASSVADSLHGYTF; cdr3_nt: TGTGCCAGCAGCGTAGCCGACAGCCTCCATGGCTACACCTTC
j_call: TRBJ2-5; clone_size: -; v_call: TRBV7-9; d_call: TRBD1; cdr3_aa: CASSLRDRISETQYF; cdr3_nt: TGTGCCAGCAGCTTAAGGGACAGGATTTCGGAGACCCAGTACTTC
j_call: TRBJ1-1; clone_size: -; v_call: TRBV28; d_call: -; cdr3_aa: CASRPVGRGRAEAFF; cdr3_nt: TGTGCCAGCAGGCCCGTGGGGCGAGGTCGCGCTGAAGCTTTCTTT